This TCR beta chain was captured by sequencing in a study of cytomegalovirus exposure and HLA in healthy donors (dated by TCRdb to between 2016 and 2019). For the wider study: In an earlier analysis of about 560 of the donors, 276 Gb of sequence data and 90 million to 120 million unique TCR beta sequences from about 180 million T cells were reported. Several DR-DQ haplotypes were handled as single units for association and clustering, since linkage in the cohort was strong. The later analysis used no new phenotypic data to find candidate immune exposures, relying instead on TCR beta sequences and their occurrence across donors. Of the 300 to 500 genotyped donors, 65% to 90% were placed in the genetic ancestry cluster associated with self-reported Caucasian donors. Among some 410 genotyped donors of the cohort, an average of about 240,000 unique TCR beta nucleotide sequences was sequenced per donor, of which roughly 18% were non-productive. An earlier analysis of 587 of the donors used high-throughput TCR beta sequencing to judge whether each TCR beta V gene segment behaved as functional or pseudogenic. To predict cytomegalovirus infection status, the study combined high-throughput TCR immunosequencing, statistical association of individual TCRs with disease status, and machine learning. Genome-wide SNP genotypes for about 55% of the 666 donors were used in a later genetic analysis, which treated that subset as a discovery cohort. The study was designed to test whether signatures of past pathogen exposure could be identified by cataloging public T cell receptors. Typing coverage differed by locus: A, B, C, DRB1 and DQB1 were typed in roughly 620-640 donors, DQA1 in 522, DPA1 in around 610, and DPB1 in 472. Every repertoire in the discovery cohort had been generated on one and the same sequencing platform. An early release covering some 640 HLA-typed donors comprised approximately 300 gigabases of sequencing data and around 85 million unique TCR sequences. Donor age, sex, ethnicity and CMV serostatus were compiled alongside the repertoire data. Both class I and class II loci were covered by HLA typing, at four-digit resolution. In a later analysis, previously published TCR beta repertoires from roughly 710 donors were re-analyzed and high-resolution HLA genotyping was added so that TCR occurrence patterns could be studied. The study profiled the T cell repertoires of 550 to 700 subjects by immunosequencing and related them to cytomegalovirus serostatus. Besides the first cohort of more than 650 subjects, a separate validation cohort made up of 120 different subjects was used.

Results and caveats for the whole study, not just this receptor: Sequencing depth was assumed to be roughly uniform across donors in the presence/absence analyses, though that assumption may not hold. In a later analysis, HLA-associated TCR beta chains were found to be more clonally expanded and to have lower generation probabilities than equally common non-associated chains. Compared with the roughly 670-donor mean, donors in an Asian-associated ancestry cluster had fewer N-insertions in productive TCRs, according to a later genetic analysis. A group of highly shared sequence variants was considered likely to be a technical artifact of the sequencing pipeline. Because the 87-base-pair reads could not distinguish some IMGT-functional V segments, including TRBV6-2 and TRBV6-3, those segments were excluded. In an earlier analysis of around 600 of the donors, most TCR beta V segments were observed in productive rearrangements about 90% or about 30% of the time, broadly matching IMGT annotations. A later analysis associated roughly 17,000 TCR beta sequences with specific HLA alleles at a false discovery rate of 0.05. In a later analysis, several top co-occurrence clusters were reported to appear linked to parvovirus B19, influenza, CMV and Epstein-Barr virus. According to a later analysis, TCR association rates differed among HLA loci, with DRB1 alleles showing the most associated TCRs and HLA-C alleles showing the fewest. Only TCR beta chains were sequenced in this cohort, and the absence of alpha or paired-chain data limited detectable features. The study listed 164 TCR beta chains as associated with cytomegalovirus. In both the original and validation cohorts, the classifier was reported to diagnose cytomegalovirus status with high specificity and sensitivity. Assigning TCR associations to individual alleles was difficult when HLA alleles, especially DR and DQ, strongly co-occurred. Across donors, most TCR sequences were observed very rarely, whereas some public TCRs were present in many individuals. According to a later analysis, most CMV-associated TCR beta chains appeared to be HLA-restricted, and the HLA associations seemed to be driven largely by CMV exposure. V-gene and J-gene trimming of TCR beta chains was associated with a missense DCLRE1C variant in a later genetic analysis, and the association was replicated in an independent cohort. Correlated functional status among segregating V segments might reflect linkage disequilibrium, but an unknown experimental factor could not be ruled out. A few of the identified cytomegalovirus-associated TCR beta chains were confirmed in vitro to be specific for cytomegalovirus antigens. CMV serostatus was the only immune exposure information available for the cohort. It was suggested by the authors that the approach could potentially be generalized to other disease states and immunological phenotypes. Because some donors lacked HLA typing at each locus, the association tests relied only on the typed subset. A further reported finding was that TCR beta sequences accurately predicted the HLA-A and HLA-B alleles for most subjects in the first cohort. Because counts were too low, 15 to 20 rarely observed V segments, including chromosome 9 orphons, were left out of the earlier analysis of a few hundred of the donors.

Germline trimming amounts to 0 bases on V and 2 bases on J, with 5 as the count of junction bases outside the gene matches. Spanning cysteine to phenylalanine, the CDR3 consists of 16 amino acids. The read is trimmed to its CDR3 DNA, 48 bases read in frame from base 1. In the germline V gene, CDR1 corresponds to SGDLS and CDR2 to YYNGEE. In total, roughly 670 healthy bone marrow donors made up the cohort. At the time of sampling, every cohort member was nominally healthy, though immune exposures that went unrecorded were likely present. The donor was CMV seropositive and was included in the group of some 290 seropositive cohort members. A peripheral blood sample was collected from each donor, and TCR beta sequencing was performed on peripheral blood mononuclear cells. Genomic DNA extraction from the blood cell samples was performed with the Qiagen DNeasy Blood Extraction Kit. Comment on this clone: Its antigen is not yet known. No much larger clone is present one base from it, and per-base qualities are unavailable.

The library was obtained by the immunoSEQ multiplex PCR assay. A mixture of 60 forward primers for TCR Vbeta segments and 13 reverse primers for TCR Jbeta segments was used in the multiplex PCR. Amplification of the CDR3 region of rearranged TCR beta genes was performed with a multiplex PCR assay on genomic DNA. The amplified TCR beta libraries were sequenced on the Illumina HiSeq System as 87-base-pair reads. The paper's processing steps were these. Across the 600 to 700 repertoires, a later analysis counted tens of millions of unique TCR beta chains, some 11 million of which were shared by at least two donors. To remove PCR and sequencing errors, raw reads were error-corrected and collapsed into unique sequences using a nearest-neighbor algorithm that merged closely related sequences. V, D and J gene segments were assigned by aligning CDR3 sequences to IMGT reference sequences. For a sequence to be retained, a match of at least six nucleotides was required to both a V gene segment and a J gene segment. A rearrangement counted as productive if the CDR3 had no stop codons and remained in frame with V and J, and every other rearrangement counted as non-productive. Following IMGT convention, CDR3 was defined as the stretch from the second conserved V-encoded cysteine to the conserved J-encoded phenylalanine. Sequences without an unambiguous match to a single V gene segment were excluded from the earlier analysis of about 640 of the donors. An earlier analysis of under 750 of the donors called V segments functional above 56.7% productive rearrangements and segregating when the between-donor standard deviation exceeded 5%. A statistical classification framework was built for diagnosing cytomegalovirus status from the catalog of TCR beta chain sequences. In a later analysis, V and J genes were assigned by comparing TCR nucleotide sequences against IMGT/GENE-DB human TR gene sequences. A later analysis assigned CDR3 sequences and most-parsimonious VDJ recombination scenarios with the TCRdist pipeline. In a later analysis, every TCR beta chain was defined by the combination of its CDR3 amino acid sequence and its V-gene family, and reads without a unique V-gene family were dropped. As a way to deal with suspected cross-contamination and a sequencing artifact, a later analysis dropped under 600 nucleotide sequences that were highly shared and had low generation probability. In a later analysis, a clonal expansion index for each public chain was calculated from normalized within-repertoire ranks of inferred template counts. A later analysis computed generation probabilities with a VDJ recombination model fitted to out-of-frame rearrangements, and checked the results against IGoR. A later analysis scored TCR-TCR, TCR-HLA and TCR-CMV co-occurrence with hypergeometric tests, applying a repertoire-size bias correction to TCR pairs. To estimate false discovery rates, a later analysis permuted the HLA or CMV assignments 20 times. In a later analysis, co-occurring TCRs were grouped with DBSCAN, and TCRdist sequence similarity was added when clustering was performed within HLA-allele-positive subsets. Repertoires with fewer than 30,000 or more than 120,000 public chains, plus five repertoires with anomalous nucleotide sharing, were excluded from co-occurrence clustering. TCRdb stores this immuneACCESS table with in-frame sequences only. Part of the clones is absent; in the studies checked, under half of the shortfall reflects unresolved V genes, and no reason is known for the rest. The DNA gave D and trimming, while V, J and clone size come from that table. For this sample there are about 120,000 clones; approximately 74% appear just once. Under 4.5% of the sample rests with the top ten.

Input material: PBMCs. The clonotype originates from a middle-aged man in good health and CMV-seropositive. The rearrangement joined TRBV9 to TRBJ2-7, and 10 bases in between align with TRBD2. The CDR3 protein sequence reads: CASSVGGLAATYEQYF. DNA sequence: TGTGCCAGCAGCGTAGGCGGACTAGCGGCCACCTACGAGCAGTACTTC.